A single sample is the source of the 29 T cell receptor beta chains below, sequenced in a study of blood T cells in healthy people across ages. Sample-barcoded 5' priming and a J-beta primer mix drove a second PCR of roughly 6 to 12 cycles. TCRdb re-derived calls from the 5' RACE reads in MiXCR, one entry per CDR3 protein. The sample has about 650,000 distinct CDR3 sequences; 52% are singletons. Sequencing was done on a sample of blood. These receptors were collected from a woman of 80 years or more in good health.

This clonotype was counted ten times or more. The chain couples TRBV5-1 to TRBJ2-1; D ambiguous. The CDR3 is 15 amino acids. Between the trimmed V and J ends, which lost 4 bases and 0 bases, there was a span of 11 bases. Germline V gene data show CDR1 as SGHRS and CDR2 as YFSETQ. CDR3 residues: CASSPVQTSYNEQFF. The CDR3 region has the DNA TGCGCCAGCAGCCCCGTGCAGACCTCCTACAATGAGCAGTTCTTC.

V is TRBV2 and J is TRBJ2-6; the D gene could be TRBD1 or TRBD2 (5 bases each). This CDR3 region has 17 residues. The V end was cut by 6 bases, the J end by 0 bases, with 15 bases between. CDR1 SNHLY and CDR2 FYNNEI come from the germline V gene. CDR3 loop: CASRPGTAISGANVLTF. Here the CDR3 DNA reads TGTGCCAGCAGGCCCGGGACCGCTATCTCTGGGGCCAACGTCCTGACTTTC.

The genes are TRBV9 and TRBJ1-2, with D possibly TRBD1 on 5 matching bases. CDR3 size: 14 residues. Germline V gives CDR1 SGDLS, CDR2 YYNGEE. Trimming took 0 bases from V and 1 from J, leaving 7 bases between them. Here the CDR3 reads CASSVATGNYGYTF. CDR3 nucleotide sequence: TGTGCCAGCAGCGTAGCCACAGGTAACTATGGCTACACCTTC.

This clonotype has at least ten counts. This chain links TRBV9 with TRBJ2-7, with TRBD2 matching over 11 bases. The J call is doubtful: the DNA matches TRBJ2-5 better. The CDR3 sequence is 16 residues long. CDR1 SGDLS and CDR2 YYNGEE come from the germline V gene. The CDR3 coding sequence is TGTGCCAGCAGCGGTCTTAGCGGGAGGGCAAAAGAGACCCAGTACTTC. Amino acids: CASSGLSGRAKETQYF.

This clonotype was seen just once. The chain links TRBV20-1 to TRBJ1-2; tentative D call: TRBD1 (6 bases). This CDR3 contains 15 residues. V was trimmed by 6 bases and J by 6 bases, leaving 23 bases between them. The germline gives CDR1 DFQATT, CDR2 SNEGSKA (reference sequence). As DNA, the CDR3 is TGCAGTGCGGACCAAAAGACAGGCCCTTTAAATGGCTACACCTTC. Translated, it gives CSADQKTGPLNGYTF.

The DNA of the CDR3 is TGTGCCAGCAGTTTGGGGGGGAGCGCTAGCACAGATACGCAGTATTTT. This encodes CASSLGGSASTDTQYF. The chain links TRBV12-3 or TRBV12-4 to TRBJ2-3; 7 bases are shared with TRBD2. Germline trimming cut 3 bases from V and 0 bases from J; bases unmatched to any gene: 6. The CDR3 totals 16 residues.

This chain joins TRBV20-1 and TRBJ2-4; no definite D call. Germline CDR1 DFQATT, CDR2 SNEGSKA (reference sequence). There are 15 residues in the CDR3. V dropped 2 bases and J dropped 0 bases, with 11 bases sitting between them. CDR3 DNA sequence: TGCAGTGCTAGACCCACCGCGCTAGCCAAAAACATTCAGTACTTC. Protein product: CSARPTALAKNIQYF.

This clonotype was picked up many times. The chain joins TRBV28 to TRBJ1-2; 7 bases fit TRBD1. CDR1 is MDHEN, CDR2 SYDVKM, per germline. V shed 7 bases, J shed 2 bases, and the junction held 7 bases outside the gene matches. The CDR3 length is 14 residues. CDR3 bases: TGTGCCAGCAATCCAGGGGGGTCCAACTATGGCTACACCTTC. This translates into CASNPGGSNYGYTF.

The rearrangement links TRBV2 to TRBJ2-1; 7 bases map to TRBD1. The germline CDR1 and CDR2 sequences are SNHLY and FYNNEI. The CDR3 contains 17 residues. J was trimmed by 6 bases and V by 9 bases; bases with no gene match: 20. The CDR3 region has the DNA TGTGCCAGTACCGGGACAGCCCGCAAGTCCAAGTCCAATGAGCAGTTCTTC. Amino acids: CASTGTARKSKSNEQFF. Full variable domain (remainder filled in from reference TRBV2 and TRBJ2-1): EPEVTQTPSHQVTQMGQEVILRCVPISNHLYFYWYRQILGQKVEFLVSFYNNEISEKSEIFDDQFSVERPDGSNFTLKIRSTKLEDSAMYFCASTGTARKSKSNEQFFGPGTRLTVL.

Ten or more counts support this clonotype. The V call is TRBV11-2, the J call TRBJ2-5, with D hard to call. This CDR3 contains 18 residues. V lost 4 bases to trimming and J lost 0 bases, with 21 bases between them. Germline V CDR1 and CDR2: SGHAT, FQNNGV. The CDR3 region is CASSSRLGINAYQETQYF. CDR3 nucleotide sequence: TGTGCCAGCAGCTCGCGTCTCGGCATAAACGCCTACCAAGAGACCCAGTACTTC.

This clonotype was recorded many times. The genes are TRBV5-1 and TRBJ2-1, with 9 bases identical to TRBD2. This CDR3 contains 16 residues. CDR1 and CDR2 from the germline V gene are SGHRS and YFSETQ. Trimming took 4 bases from V and 1 from J; bases not matched to a gene: 6. The CDR3 region is CASSPGSGGSYNEQFF. The DNA of the CDR3 is TGCGCCAGCAGCCCGGGTAGCGGGGGATCCTACAATGAGCAGTTCTTC. Complete variable domain (other parts from reference TRBV5-1 and TRBJ2-1): KAGVTQTPRYLIKTRGQQVTLSCSPISGHRSVSWYQQTPGQGLQFLFEYFSETQRNKGNFPGRFSGRQFSNSRSEMNVSTLELGDSALYLCASSPGSGGSYNEQFFGPGTRLTVL.

This clonotype came up many times. This CDR3 reads CASSLSTGRYNSPLHF. The CDR3, as DNA: TGTGCCAGCAGCTTAAGCACTGGTCGGTATAATTCACCCCTCCACTTT. V usage is TRBV7-2 and J usage is TRBJ1-6, with D uncertain. The CDR3 has 16 residues. Germline V gives CDR1 SGHTA, CDR2 FQGNSA. Trimming removed 2 bases at V and 4 bases at J, with 12 bases between.

This chain uses TRBV12-3 or TRBV12-4 with TRBJ1-4, with D tentatively TRBD1 (6 bases). The CDR3 runs to 16 residues. Trimming pared 6 bases from V and 5 bases from J, leaving 19 bases between. This CDR3 is CASSPLSGGPNEKLFF. CDR3 nucleotide sequence: TGTGCCAGCAGCCCCCTATCGGGGGGGCCCAATGAAAAACTGTTTTTT.

The V call is TRBV7-2, the J call TRBJ1-3; D is undetermined. V dropped 2 bases and J dropped 4 bases, with 9 bases sitting between them. This CDR3 spans 14 amino acids. Germline CDR1 SGHTA, CDR2 FQGNSA. The chain's CDR3 is CASSLRVEGNTIYF. The CDR3 coding sequence is TGTGCCAGCAGCTTAAGGGTCGAAGGAAACACCATATATTTT.

This clonotype was observed a few times. The chain has TRBV29-1 and TRBJ1-2; tentative D call: TRBD1 (5 bases). Trimming pared 7 bases from V and 6 bases from J, leaving 15 bases between. CDR3 size: 12 residues. The germline V gene encodes CDR1 SQVTM and CDR2 ANQGSEA. The CDR3 DNA reads TGCAGCGACGTTGGGGGAGTGAATGGCTACACCTTC. Protein sequence: CSDVGGVNGYTF.

This clonotype was counted at least ten times. The chain combines TRBV7-9 with TRBJ2-5; D remains unclear. The CDR3 runs 14 residues. The V gene's germline CDR1 is SEHNR and CDR2 FQNEAQ (reference sequence). Trimming removed 4 bases at V and 5 bases at J, with 14 bases between. In nucleotides, the CDR3 is TGTGCCAGCAGCTCTCCCTCTCGATGGGAGACCCAGTACTTC. Residues: CASSSPSRWETQYF.

This clonotype was seen at least ten times. The V and J genes are TRBV7-7 and TRBJ2-3; D gene ambiguous. This CDR3 spans 13 amino acids. V lost 3 bases and J lost 6, with 10 bases in between. Germline loops: CDR1 SSHAT, CDR2 FNYEAQ (reference sequence). The CDR3 spells CASSFTGSDTQYF. The CDR3 DNA follows: TGTGCCAGCAGCTTTACCGGATCGGATACGCAGTATTTT. The full variable domain, rest sourced from reference TRBV7-7 and TRBJ2-3, is GAGVSQSPRYKVTKRGQDVTLRCDPISSHATLYWYQQALGQGPEFLTYFNYEAQPDKSGLPSDRFSAERPEGSISTLTIQRTEQRDSAMYRCASSFTGSDTQYFGPGTRLTVL.

Ten or more counts support this clonotype. The V call is TRBV20-1, the J call TRBJ1-5; 7 bases fit TRBD1. The V segment lost 6 bases and the J segment 4 bases; nucleotides outside the gene matches: 6. Germline V lookup: CDR1 DFQATT, CDR2 SNEGSKA (reference sequence). The length of the CDR3 is 13 residues. CDR3 DNA sequence: TGCAGTGCAATGGGACAGCGAAATCAGCCCCAGCATTTT. It codes for CSAMGQRNQPQHF.

The chain recombines TRBV4-1 with TRBJ1-1, with D perhaps TRBD1 (5 bases). The CDR3 spans 17 residues. Germline CDR1 and CDR2: MGHRA and YSYEKL. V was trimmed by 0 bases and J by 0 bases, leaving 14 bases between them. Here the CDR3 reads CASSQDPSGTLNTEAFF. CDR3 coding DNA: TGCGCCAGCAGCCAAGATCCCTCCGGGACCCTGAACACTGAAGCTTTCTTT.

This sequence joins TRBV6-6 and TRBJ1-2, with D unclear. The CDR3 sequence is 14 residues long. With 5 bases removed from V and 1 base from J, the gap between germline ends came to 11 bases. Per germline, CDR1 MNHNY and CDR2 SVGAGI (reference sequence). CDR3 DNA sequence: TGTGCCAGCAGTATGGCGAATTTTAACTATGGCTACACCTTC. Protein: CASSMANFNYGYTF.

A word on this clonotype: A much larger clone is a single base away; this may be a read error. V gene TRBV12-3 or TRBV12-4 combines with J gene TRBJ2-3; possibly TRBD1 for D (6 bases). This CDR3 has 14 amino acids. DNA of the CDR3: TGTGCCAGTTGGGGGCGGGTCTCCACAGATACGGAGTATTTT. Protein sequence: CASWGRVSTDTEYF.

This clonotype was observed once. The chain uses TRBV20-1 and TRBJ2-3, with D possibly being TRBD1 or TRBD2 (5 bases each). The germline CDR1 and CDR2 sequences are DFQATT and SNEGSKA (reference sequence). Trimming stripped 5 bases from V and 7 bases from J, with 25 bases between. The CDR3 contains 16 residues. In DNA, the CDR3 is TGCAGTGCTTCCCTCCCCGGGACGGAAAACTTGCATACGCAGTATTTT. Protein: CSASLPGTENLHTQYF.

This clonotype has a count of ten or more. The chain combines TRBV12-3 or TRBV12-4 with TRBJ2-7; the match to TRBD2 covers 12 bases. The CDR3 runs to 16 residues. V lost 5 bases and J lost 4; bases outside the gene matches: 9. The CDR3 loop is CASSGRLAGDGYEQYF. DNA of the CDR3: TGTGCCAGCAGTGGGAGACTAGCGGGAGACGGGTACGAGCAGTACTTC.

The CDR3 DNA is TGTGCCAGCAGTTTAGGTGGAGGGTTCGGCTATAATTCACCCCTCCACTTT. Translating gives CASSLGGGFGYNSPLHF. The V and J genes are TRBV27 and TRBJ1-6; unclear D gene. Trimming shortened V by 2 bases and J by 3 bases, and 14 bases separated the two germline ends. This CDR3 has 17 amino acids. Germline V gives CDR1 MNHEY, CDR2 SMNVEV (reference sequence).

This rearrangement joins TRBV12-3 or TRBV12-4 to TRBJ2-3; possible D gene TRBD1, 6 bases. CDR3 size: 16 residues. V lost 6 bases and J 2 bases, leaving 18 bases between the germline ends. This CDR3 reads CASRPQTGRTTDTQYF. CDR3 DNA: TGTGCCAGCAGGCCCCAGACAGGACGTACCACAGATACGCAGTATTTT.

This chain uses TRBV24-1 with TRBJ2-2; D is unresolved. CDR3 size: 15 residues. Germline assignment: CDR1 KGHDR and CDR2 SFDVKD. V shed 2 bases and J shed 0 bases, with 6 bases lying between them. The CDR3 here is CATSDWAANTGELFF. CDR3 sequence (DNA): TGTGCCACCAGTGATTGGGCAGCGAACACCGGGGAGCTGTTTTTT.

The J gene is TRBJ2-1, the V gene TRBV7-9, with 9 bases lining up with TRBD2. J gave up 0 bases and V 6 bases, and 6 bases lay outside the gene matches. Germline V gene lookup returns CDR1 SEHNR and CDR2 FQNEAQ (reference sequence). This CDR3 region has 16 residues. This CDR3 reads CASSSKRGDSYNEQFF. CDR3 nucleotide sequence: TGTGCCAGCAGTTCAAAGCGGGGGGACTCCTACAATGAGCAGTTCTTC.

A note on this clonotype: It may be a read error: a sequence one base away is much more abundant. The rearrangement uses TRBV2 and TRBJ2-3, with a possible D match to TRBD2 (5 bases). In germline, CDR1 is SNHLY, CDR2 FYNNEI. The CDR3 is 14 amino acids. In nucleotides, the CDR3 is TGTGCCAGCAGTAAAGCACTAGTCTCAGATACGCAGTATTTT. This codes for CASSKALVSDTQYF.

The chain uses TRBV6-2 or TRBV6-3 and TRBJ1-1; 7 bases are a match to TRBD1. The V segment lost 5 bases and the J segment 1 base; nucleotides outside the gene matches: 4. The length of the CDR3 is 14 residues. CDR1 and CDR2 from the germline V gene are MNHEY and SVGEGT. The CDR3 coding sequence is TGTGCCAGCAGTCGGGACAGAAAGAACACTGAAGCTTTCTTT. It encodes CASSRDRKNTEAFF.